This T cell receptor (beta chain) emerged from a study of beta chain features in type 1 diabetes. This clone has more than one count but fewer than ten. Germline V gives CDR1 SGHRS, CDR2 YFSETQ. V was cut by 5 bases and J by 4 bases, with 12 bases left in between. This CDR3 is built from 13 residues. Reverse transcribing all isolated RNA meant expressed TCRB transcripts were sequenced. Sequencing used immunoSEQ multiplex PCR; TCRdb keeps in-frame clones, though not all of them. The sample has about 360,000 clones, 10% to 15% seen once. The TCR originated in a man between 18 and 29 years old in good health. The sample was naive CD4+ T cells from blood. The chain combines TRBV5-1 with TRBJ1-1, with D perhaps TRBD1 (5 bases). CDR3 DNA sequence: TGCGCCAGCAGTTATGGACATCCCACTGAAGCTTTCTTT. Its translation is CASSYGHPTEAFF.